This TCR beta chain was retrieved from a study of blood T cells in healthy people across ages. This clonotype was counted between two and nine times. A second PCR of about 6 to 11 cycles used a sample-barcoded 5' primer and a J-beta primer mix. TCRdb redid the calling of the 5' RACE reads with MiXCR, one entry per CDR3 protein. This sample carries approximately 850,000 distinct CDR3 sequences, under 45% of them seen once, and the ten largest clones take about a fifth. Trimming shortened V by 6 bases and J by 0 bases, and 12 bases separated the two germline ends. Germline lookup yields CDR1 SNHLY and CDR2 FYNNEI. The CDR3 extends over 14 amino acids.

This TCR came from a man in his 60s in good health. The rearrangement joins TRBV2 to TRBJ2-7; no definite D call. The sequenced sample was blood. CDR3 residues: CASSPQPPSYEQYF. In DNA, the CDR3 is TGTGCCAGCAGCCCGCAGCCCCCCTCCTACGAGCAGTACTTC.